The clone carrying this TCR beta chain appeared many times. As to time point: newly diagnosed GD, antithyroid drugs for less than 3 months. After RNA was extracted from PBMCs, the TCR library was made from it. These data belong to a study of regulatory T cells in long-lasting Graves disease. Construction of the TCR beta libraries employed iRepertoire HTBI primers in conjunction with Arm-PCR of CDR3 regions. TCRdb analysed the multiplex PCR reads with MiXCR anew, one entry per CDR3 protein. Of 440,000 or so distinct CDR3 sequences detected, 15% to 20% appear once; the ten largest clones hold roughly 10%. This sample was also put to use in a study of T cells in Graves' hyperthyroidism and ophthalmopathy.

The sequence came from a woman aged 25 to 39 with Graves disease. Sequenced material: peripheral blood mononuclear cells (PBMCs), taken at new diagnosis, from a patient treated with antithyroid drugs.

The CDR3, as DNA: TGTGCCAGCAGTTTTCCTAGCGGGAGAACCGGGGAGCTGTTTTTT. Translation: CASSFPSGRTGELFF. J is TRBJ2-2 and V is TRBV28; 10 bases agree with TRBD2. V lost 3 bases to trimming and J lost 5 bases; unmatched junction nucleotides: 3. Germline loops: CDR1 MDHEN, CDR2 SYDVKM. The CDR3 runs to 15 residues.